There are a few counts of the clone carrying this T cell receptor (beta chain). V was pared by 1 base and J by 3 bases, with 13 bases between. Germline loops: CDR1 LGHDT, CDR2 YNNKEL (reference sequence). CDR3 length: 15 amino acids. The TCRbeta library was prepared with unique molecular identifiers. One entry per CDR3 protein, called by TCRdb with MiXCR from the PCR reads. Here the sample spans a few hundred thousand distinct CDR3 sequences, 10% being singletons. This sample is drawn from a study of T-cell reconstitution after alpha-beta-depleted transplantation in children. The sequence was collected from a human donor who donated a stem cell graft to a child with acute lymphoblastic leukemia. V and J are TRBV3-1 and TRBJ2-7, with D perhaps TRBD2 (6 bases). This material consisted of PBMCs from the stem cell graft donor, taken from the stem cell graft. The CDR3 protein is CASSQGGDQNYEQYF. CDR3 coding DNA: TGTGCCAGCAGCCAAGGGGGGGACCAAAACTACGAGCAGTACTTC.